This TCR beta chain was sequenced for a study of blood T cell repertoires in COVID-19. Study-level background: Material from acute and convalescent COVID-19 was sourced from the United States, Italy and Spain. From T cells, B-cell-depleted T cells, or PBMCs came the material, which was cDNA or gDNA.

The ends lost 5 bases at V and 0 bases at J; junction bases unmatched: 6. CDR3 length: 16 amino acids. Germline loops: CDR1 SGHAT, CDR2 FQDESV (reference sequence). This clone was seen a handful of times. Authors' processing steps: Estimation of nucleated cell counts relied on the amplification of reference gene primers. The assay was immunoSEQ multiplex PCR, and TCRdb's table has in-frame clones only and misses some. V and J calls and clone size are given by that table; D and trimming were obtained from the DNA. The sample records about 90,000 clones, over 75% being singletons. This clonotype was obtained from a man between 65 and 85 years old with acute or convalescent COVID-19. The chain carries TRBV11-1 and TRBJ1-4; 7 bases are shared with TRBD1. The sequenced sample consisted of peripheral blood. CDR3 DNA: TGTGCCAGCAGCCCCGGGACAGCCTCAACTAATGAAAAACTGTTTTTT. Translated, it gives CASSPGTASTNEKLFF.